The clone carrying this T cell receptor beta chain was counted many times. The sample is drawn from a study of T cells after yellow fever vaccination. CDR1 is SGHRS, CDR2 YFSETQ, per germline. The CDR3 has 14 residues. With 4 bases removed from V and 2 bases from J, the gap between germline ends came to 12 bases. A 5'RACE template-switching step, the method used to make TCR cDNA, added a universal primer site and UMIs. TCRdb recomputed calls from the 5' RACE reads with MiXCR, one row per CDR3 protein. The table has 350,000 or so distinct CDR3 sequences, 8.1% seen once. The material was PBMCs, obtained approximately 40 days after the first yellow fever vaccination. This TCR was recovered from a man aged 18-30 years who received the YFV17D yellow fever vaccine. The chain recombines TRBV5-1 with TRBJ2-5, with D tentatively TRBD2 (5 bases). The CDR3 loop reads CASSQSPGQETQYF. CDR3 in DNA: TGCGCCAGCAGCCAGAGTCCGGGGCAAGAGACCCAGTACTTC.